This T cell receptor beta chain is drawn from a study of cytomegalovirus exposure and HLA in healthy donors (dated by TCRdb to the late 2010s). With respect to the entire study: An earlier analysis of about 560 of the donors reported 276 Gb of sequence data and approximately 120 million unique TCR beta sequences obtained from about 179 million T cells. Roughly 300 gigabases of sequencing data and around 90 million unique TCR sequences made up an early release that covered nearly 650 HLA-typed donors. HLA typing included class I and class II loci at four-digit resolution. Every repertoire in the discovery cohort had been generated on one and the same sequencing platform. The number of typed donors differed by locus: about 629-630 for A, B, C, DRB1 and DQB1; some 500 for DQA1; approximately 600 for DPA1; and about 450 for DPB1. In the later analysis, no new phenotypic data were used to find candidate immune exposures; instead, reliance was placed on TCR beta sequences and their occurrence across donors. The study profiled the T cell repertoires of approximately 700 subjects by immunosequencing and related them to cytomegalovirus serostatus. The study aimed to test whether signatures of past pathogen exposure could be identified by cataloging public T cell receptors. The study combined high-throughput TCR immunosequencing, statistical association of individual TCRs with disease status, and machine learning to predict cytomegalovirus infection status. Of the roughly 410 genotyped donors, 65% to 90% were placed in the genetic ancestry cluster associated with self-reported Caucasian donors. Donor age, sex, ethnicity and CMV serostatus were collected together with the repertoire data. In a later analysis, previously published TCR beta repertoires from 550 to 700 donors were re-analyzed and high-resolution HLA genotyping was added so that TCR occurrence patterns could be studied. Because of strong linkage in the cohort, roughly five DR-DQ haplotypes were treated as single units for association and clustering. Among a few hundred genotyped donors of the cohort, an average of approximately 240,000 unique TCR beta nucleotide sequences were sequenced per donor, approximately 20% of them non-productive. Genome-wide SNP genotypes for about three fifths of the 666 donors were used in a later genetic analysis, which treated that subset as a discovery cohort. In an earlier analysis of roughly 540 of the donors, high-throughput TCR beta sequencing was used to judge whether each TCR beta V gene segment behaved as functional or pseudogenic. Besides the first cohort of around 700 subjects, a separate validation cohort made up of over a hundred different subjects was used. Summary of the overall study and its limitations: In vitro tests confirmed that a few of the cytomegalovirus-associated TCR beta chains recognize cytomegalovirus antigens. For the cohort, immune exposure information was limited to CMV serostatus. According to the authors, the approach could potentially be generalized to other disease states and immunological phenotypes. Because some donors lacked HLA typing at each locus, the association tests relied only on the typed subset. Cytomegalovirus status was reported to be diagnosed by the classifier with high specificity and sensitivity in both the original and validation cohorts. According to a later analysis, TCR association rates differed among HLA loci, with DRB1 alleles showing the most associated TCRs and HLA-C alleles showing the fewest. A later genetic analysis reported fewer N-insertions in productive TCRs among donors in an Asian-associated ancestry cluster than the 666-donor mean. Linkage disequilibrium might explain the correlated functional status among segregating V segments, but an unknown experimental factor could not be ruled out. In a later analysis, several top co-occurrence clusters were reported to appear linked to parvovirus B19, influenza, CMV and Epstein-Barr virus. A later analysis found that HLA-associated TCR beta chains were more clonally expanded and had lower generation probabilities than equally common non-associated chains. Strong co-occurrence of HLA alleles, especially DR and DQ, made assigning TCR associations to individual alleles difficult. A further reported finding was that TCR beta sequences accurately predicted the HLA-A and HLA-B alleles for most subjects in the first cohort. At a false discovery rate of 0.05, a later analysis linked roughly 17,000 TCR beta sequences to specific HLA alleles. An association between a missense DCLRE1C variant and V-gene and J-gene trimming of TCR beta chains was found in a later genetic analysis and replicated in an independent cohort. Most TCR sequences were seen in very few donors, while some public TCRs were found in many individuals. A group of highly shared sequence variants was considered likely to be a technical artifact of the sequencing pipeline. Broadly in line with IMGT annotations, most TCR beta V segments showed up in productive rearrangements about 87% or about 30% of the time in an earlier analysis of some 590 of the donors. Some 16 rarely observed V segments, including chromosome 9 orphons, were excluded from the earlier analysis of 550 to 700 of the donors because counts were too low. The study listed 164 TCR beta chains as associated with cytomegalovirus. The cohort was sequenced for TCR beta chains only, and without alpha or paired-chain data the features that could be detected were limited. Roughly uniform sequencing depth across donors was assumed in presence/absence analyses, although this assumption may not hold. Because the 87-base-pair reads could not distinguish some IMGT-functional V segments, including TRBV6-2 and TRBV6-3, those segments were excluded. In a later analysis, most CMV-associated TCR beta chains were found to appear HLA-restricted, with HLA associations seemingly driven largely by CMV exposure.

The trim is 0 bases for V and 1 base for J, with a gap of 6 bases between the germline ends. From cysteine to phenylalanine, the CDR3 is 14 amino acids long. Just CDR3 DNA is preserved here, 42 bases in frame from base 1. Per the germline V gene (reference sequence), PRHDT is the CDR1 and FYEKMQ is the CDR2. Note on this clone: Its antigen has not been determined. One base away there is no much larger clone; base qualities are not given.

The protocol used for the library was the immunoSEQ multiplex PCR assay. For the multiplex PCR, a mixture combining 60 forward primers for TCR Vbeta segments and 13 reverse primers for TCR Jbeta segments was used. The CDR3 region of rearranged TCR beta genes was amplified from genomic DNA with a multiplex PCR assay. Amplified TCR beta libraries were sequenced as 87-base-pair reads on the Illumina HiSeq System. Regarding the original processing steps: Across the 670 or so repertoires, a later analysis counted 75 million to 90 million unique TCR beta chains, 9 million to 14 million of which were shared by at least two donors. Raw reads were error-corrected and collapsed into unique sequences with a nearest-neighbor algorithm that merged closely related sequences to remove PCR and sequencing errors. To assign V, D and J gene segments, CDR3 sequences were aligned to IMGT reference sequences. For a sequence to be retained, a match of at least six nucleotides was required to both a V gene segment and a J gene segment. A rearrangement was called productive if the CDR3 had no stop codons and remained in frame with V and J, and every other rearrangement was called non-productive. CDR3 was defined according to IMGT convention as the region running from the second conserved V-encoded cysteine to the conserved J-encoded phenylalanine. Sequences without an unambiguous match to a single V gene segment were excluded from the earlier analysis of several hundred of the donors. In an earlier analysis of 587 of the donors, a V segment was called functional when productive rearrangements were above 56.7%, and segregating when the standard deviation between donors exceeded 5%. A statistical classification framework was developed to diagnose cytomegalovirus status using the catalog of TCR beta chain sequences. A later analysis assigned V and J genes by comparing TCR nucleotide sequences with IMGT/GENE-DB human TR gene sequences. In a later analysis, CDR3 sequences and most-parsimonious VDJ recombination scenarios were assigned using the TCRdist pipeline. In a later analysis, each TCR beta chain was defined by its CDR3 amino acid sequence together with its V-gene family, and reads without a unique V-gene family were excluded. In a later analysis, 450 to 600 highly shared, low-generation-probability nucleotide sequences were removed to address suspected cross-contamination and a sequencing artifact. A later analysis calculated a clonal expansion index for each public chain from normalized within-repertoire ranks of inferred template counts. In a later analysis, generation probabilities were computed with a VDJ recombination model fitted to out-of-frame rearrangements, and the resulting probabilities were checked against IGoR. Hypergeometric tests were used in a later analysis to score TCR-TCR, TCR-HLA and TCR-CMV co-occurrence, with a repertoire-size bias correction applied to the TCR pairs. A later analysis estimated false discovery rates by permuting HLA or CMV assignments 20 times. In a later analysis, co-occurring TCRs were grouped with DBSCAN, and TCRdist sequence similarity was added when clustering was performed within HLA-allele-positive subsets. Repertoires with fewer than 30,000 or more than 120,000 public chains, plus five repertoires with anomalous nucleotide sharing, were excluded from co-occurrence clustering. This immuneACCESS table, as held by TCRdb, lists in-frame sequences with V and J called but not all clones. Of the missing ones, under half trace to an unresolved V gene in checked studies; the others have no known cause. V and J calls and clone size are those listed in that table; D and trimming were worked out from the DNA. The sample table records some 170,000 clones; about 80% of these occur just once. The ten largest clones take up roughly 1.6% of the sample.

In total, approximately 690 healthy bone marrow donors made up the cohort. At the time of sampling, all cohort members were nominally healthy, though unrecorded immune exposures were likely present. The donor tested CMV seropositive, placing the donor among the 289 seropositive members of the cohort. A peripheral blood sample was collected from each donor, and TCR beta sequencing was performed on peripheral blood mononuclear cells. Genomic DNA was extracted from the blood cell samples with the Qiagen DNeasy Blood Extraction Kit. In this chain, TRBV13 is recombined with TRBJ1-1; no D segment can be confidently identified. Specimen: PBMCs. The origin of this receptor is a girl under 18 in good health and CMV-seropositive. Here is the DNA: TGTGCCAGCAGCTTAGGTAGTTCGAACACTGAAGCTTTCTTT. Its protein is CASSLGSSNTEAFF.